This TCR beta chain originates from a study of blood T cell repertoires in COVID-19. The overall study: The cDNA or gDNA used as material had been derived from T cells, B-cell-depleted T cells, or PBMCs.

Only in-frame clones appear in the TCRdb table, and some are missing; sequencing was by immunoSEQ multiplex PCR. The data contain 60,000 to 75,000 clones, about 81% of them singletons. This clone was counted a few times. This CDR3 region has 17 residues. Germline CDR1 reads MNHEY; CDR2 reads SVGEGT. The V and J ends lost 0 bases and 1 base respectively, with 16 bases between them. V gene TRBV6-2 or TRBV6-3 combines with J gene TRBJ2-7; D is unclear. Sequencing was carried out using peripheral blood. The sequence was obtained from a human donor in a cohort sampled during active COVID-19. DNA for the CDR3: TGTGCCAGCAGTTACTCGCTGGTATTAGTATCGTCCTACGAGCAGTACTTC. It yields the protein CASSYSLVLVSSYEQYF.